This TCR beta chain is from a study of T cells after yellow fever vaccination. Whole-study findings and limits: Repertoires sorted by FACS could include abundant clonotypes that are contaminants from the bulk population.

As TCR cDNA was made by 5'RACE template switching, a universal primer site and UMIs were added. TCRdb called the 5' RACE reads again in MiXCR, with one record for every CDR3 protein. The sample lists 250,000 or so distinct CDR3 sequences, more than 3.5% occurring once. This clonotype was found many times. The antigen remains unidentified. The material was PBMCs, obtained 15 days after the yellow fever booster vaccination. This clonotype was sampled from a man younger than 35 who received the YFV17D yellow fever vaccine.

In DNA form, the CDR3 reads TGCAGTGCTAGAGATAAGAGGGGGTTCACAGATACGCAGTATTTT. Encoded protein: CSARDKRGFTDTQYF. The chain uses TRBV20-1 and TRBJ2-3; D possibly corresponds to TRBD1 (6 bases). The CDR3 loop spans 15 amino acids. V shed 0 bases and J shed 2 bases, with 12 bases lying between them. Germline V gene sequence: CDR1 DFQATT, CDR2 SNEGSKA (reference sequence).